This TCR beta chain was sequenced for a study of OX40 agonist ivuxolimab in advanced cancers. About the study as a whole: Ivuxolimab was an agonistic, fully human IgG2 monoclonal antibody directed against OX40 (CD134), a costimulatory receptor. In the dose-escalation cohort, 82.7% of patients were male, and the mean age was approximately 60 years, with a range of 23 to 79. Of the 50 to 55 patients in dose escalation, some 19 had hepatocellular carcinoma, some 15 had melanoma, 9 had renal cell carcinoma and 9 had head and neck cancer. Intravenous ivuxolimab was administered to patients every 2 weeks at six dose levels: 0.01, 0.1, 0.3, 1.5, 3 and 10 mg/kg. Peripheral TCRbeta sequencing aimed to test whether ivuxolimab altered TCR sequence diversity and caused clonal T-cell expansion. The monotherapy dose-escalation portion (N = 52 patients) of the phase I ivuxolimab trial is reported in the paper. Three dose-escalation patients achieved partial responses, one with hepatocellular carcinoma and two with cutaneous melanoma. Patients were allowed to have had prior anti-PD-1, anti-PD-L1 or anti-CTLA-4 therapy, and around two fifths of the dose-escalation patients had been treated with checkpoint inhibitors.

The trial excluded patients who had a history of autoimmune disease or were on systemic immunosuppression. Peripheral blood for TCR sequencing was collected from all dose cohorts at baseline, on cycle 4 day 1, and on cycle 7 day 1. Samples were obtained from an open-label, multicenter, first-in-human phase I dose-escalation trial of ivuxolimab. Adults with locally advanced or metastatic melanoma, renal cell carcinoma, hepatocellular carcinoma or head and neck squamous cell carcinoma were enrolled in the trial. Before TCR sequencing, CD4+ and CD8+ T cells were separately sorted from peripheral blood. Trimming at the junction amounts to 6 bases on V and 5 bases on J, and the germline ends lie 19 bases apart. From cysteine to phenylalanine, the CDR3 is 15 amino acids long. Only the CDR3 DNA is retained, 45 bases long and in frame from the first base. From a lookup of the germline V gene, CDR1 and CDR2 are MDHEN and SYDVKM.

Comment on this clone: What this receptor recognizes is not known. Qualities for individual bases were not recorded, and no much larger clone is one base off.

Genomic DNA was extracted from sorted cells for sequencing of the TCRbeta CDR3 region. The immunoSEQ Assay was used for sequencing of TCRbeta CDR3 regions. TCRdb provides this immuneACCESS table in a form limited to in-frame rearrangements. Some clones are lacking; in checked studies, under half of them reflect an unresolved V gene, and why the rest are absent is not known. Across this sample there are 40,000 to 45,000 clones, with over 70% seen only once. The ten largest make up about 10% of the sample. The paper as a whole reports these results and caveats: At doses of 0.1 to 3.0 mg/kg, clonal expansion of both CD4+ and CD8+ T cells in blood was seen between baseline and week 6. In partial responders in the 0.1-3.0 mg/kg groups, normalized peripheral clonal expansion was found to be among the lowest, especially among CD8+ T cells. After ivuxolimab, more expanded clones were found on average in CD8+ T cells than in CD4+ T cells. The antigen specificity of the clonally expanded peripheral T cells was not determined. Low levels of normalized T-cell clonal expansion were also shown by some nonresponding patients.

The sequence links TRBV28 to TRBJ1-1; D gene: possibly TRBD1, on 5 matching bases. This TCR derives from an adult with an advanced solid tumor such as melanoma, head and neck, liver or kidney cancer. The sequences come from CD4+ or CD8+ T cells sorted from blood, collected in a trial of the OX40 agonist ivuxolimab. The CDR3 has the sequence CASRLAEGVRTEAFF. The DNA sequence is as follows: TGTGCCAGCAGATTGGCCGAAGGGGTTCGGACTGAAGCTTTCTTT.